This T cell receptor (beta chain) was captured in a study of regulatory T cells in long-lasting Graves disease. In this sample, this clonotype turned up a few times. With iRepertoire HTBI primers and Arm-PCR of CDR3 regions, TCR beta libraries were built. A single record per CDR3 protein comes from TCRdb applying MiXCR to the multiplex PCR reads. The data show around 420,000 distinct CDR3 sequences, about 15% seen once. Described time point: newly diagnosed GD, antithyroid drugs for less than 3 months. The TCR library was made from RNA extracted from PBMCs. Patients came through an endocrinology department, and that department was in Xi'an, China. Germline CDR1 is SNHLY and CDR2 is FYNNEI. Trimming left V 6 bases short and J 8 bases short, with 7 bases between. This CDR3 has 10 amino acids. The data were also submitted as part of a second study, on T cells in Graves' hyperthyroidism and ophthalmopathy.

The TCR sequence derives from a woman in her forties with Graves disease. Sequenced material: peripheral blood mononuclear cells (PBMCs), taken at new diagnosis, from a patient treated with antithyroid drugs. The rearrangement uses TRBV2 and TRBJ1-1; D gene unclear. CDR3 loop: CASRPGEAFF. As DNA, the CDR3 is TGTGCCAGCAGGCCGGGGGAAGCTTTCTTT. The whole variable domain, remainder taken from reference TRBV2 and TRBJ1-1, is EPEVTQTPSHQVTQMGQEVILRCVPISNHLYFYWYRQILGQKVEFLVSFYNNEISEKSEIFDDQFSVERPDGSNFTLKIRSTKLEDSAMYFCASRPGEAFFGQGTRLTVV.